This T cell receptor beta chain was documented in a study of siplizumab effects on memory and regulatory T cells. Here immunoSEQ multiplex PCR was the method, and the copy in TCRdb shows in-frame clones only, minus some. The table includes tens of thousands of clones, 87% detected once. The CDR3 covers 17 residues. V shed 2 bases, J shed 2 bases, and the junction held 11 bases outside the gene matches. Germline CDR1 reads SEHNR; CDR2 reads FQNEAQ (reference sequence). Whole-study results and caveats: Proliferating Tregs' suppressive function in siplizumab cultures went unconfirmed. The naive T cell population seemed more diverse than memory cells and seemed a major contributor to the alloresponse. Some alloreactive sequences were traceable to unstimulated CD4+ memory cells, and siplizumab significantly reduced them.

Regarding this clone: The antigen remains undetermined.

This rearrangement joins TRBV7-9 to TRBJ1-2, with 7 positions matching TRBD1. The clonotype comes from a human donor in good health. What was sequenced was Tregs sorted from blood. CDR3 in DNA: TGTGCCAGCAGCTTACTATTAAGGGACAGAAAGAACTATGGCTACACCTTC. Encoded protein: CASSLLLRDRKNYGYTF.